Described below is a single T cell receptor (beta chain) sequence and its context. Its antigen is as yet unknown. Assay used: immunoSEQ multiplex PCR; TCRdb lists only in-frame clones, some missing. This sample has some 2,100,000 clones, with about 93% found just once. The entry originates in a study of shared clonotypes between healthy human individuals. Study-wide findings and caveats: Rarefaction demonstrated incomplete sorted-subset sequencing despite large depth.

CDR3 size: 15 residues. CDR1 is LGHNA, CDR2 YSLEER, per germline. The V end was cut by 3 bases, the J end by 3 bases, with 15 bases between. Naive-designated CD8 cells lacked CD45RO, were positively enriched for CCR7, and omitted terminally differentiated effector memory CD45RA+ cells. This receptor was obtained from a man younger than 35 in good health. Some clones in this sample may be carry-over from other donors' samples. The chain combines TRBV4-3 with TRBJ2-7; a weak D match, TRBD2 (6 bases). The sequencing sample was made of naive CD8+ T cells from PBMCs. CDR3 residues: CASSQGRGTHYEQYF. The DNA for the CDR3 is TGCGCCAGCAGCCAGGGGCGCGGGACTCACTACGAGCAGTACTTC.